The 7 T cell receptor beta chains below all came from one sample that was sequenced in a study of shared clonotypes between healthy human individuals. The repertoire was sequenced with immunoSEQ multiplex PCR; TCRdb's copy has only in-frame clones and lacks some. The sample has 470,000 or so clones; about 84% are singletons. The sample comprised PBMCs. All receptors derive from a woman between 35 and 50 years old in good health. Some clones in this sample may be carry-over from other donors' samples.

The rearrangement links TRBV5-1 to TRBJ2-3, with 9 positions matching TRBD2. Trimming removed 1 base from V and 6 bases from J; junction bases left unmatched: 9. CDR3 length: 16 amino acids. Germline CDR1 reads SGHRS; CDR2 reads YFSETQ. CDR3 loop: CASSLSVAGGPDTQYF. CDR3 DNA: TGCGCCAGCAGCTTGAGCGTGGCGGGAGGGCCCGATACGCAGTATTTT.

The chain carries TRBV10-3 and TRBJ1-1; 7 nucleotides align to TRBD1. The CDR3 extends over 14 amino acids. Germline CDR1 and CDR2: ENHRY and SYGVKD. The trim removed 5 bases at V and 0 bases at J, leaving 3 bases unmatched. DNA for the CDR3: TGTGCCATCAGTTTGGGACAGTTGAACACTGAAGCTTTCTTT. Translation gives CAISLGQLNTEAFF.

In regard to this clone: It is likely a read error: a sequence one base away is far more abundant. Other DNA sequences in this sample translate to the same CDR3. The chain uses TRBV7-2 and TRBJ2-3, with D uncertain. The CDR3 extends over 13 amino acids. Germline V gives CDR1 SGHTA, CDR2 FQGNSA. In DNA form, the CDR3 reads TGTGCCAGTAGCTTAGCCCGCTTAGATACGCAGTATTTT. Residues: CASSLARLDTQYF.

The chain uses TRBV19 and TRBJ2-7, with D possibly TRBD2 on 6 matching bases. This CDR3 spans 14 amino acids. V lost 6 bases and J 3 bases, leaving 15 bases between the germline ends. The germline V gene has CDR1 LNHDA and CDR2 SQIVND (reference sequence). The CDR3 region is CASSQGLLDYEQYF. CDR3 DNA: TGTGCCAGTAGCCAGGGACTCTTAGACTACGAGCAGTACTTC.

The CDR3 nucleotides are TGTGCCAGCAGCTCCATCCCTGGGGTAGCGGGAGGGGAGCAGTACTTC. Translation: CASSSIPGVAGGEQYF. This chain uses TRBV11-2 with TRBJ2-7, with TRBD2 matching 11 bases. The CDR3 loop spans 16 amino acids. Germline V CDR1 and CDR2: SGHAT, FQNNGV. V shed 4 bases and J 7 bases; nucleotides not matched to a gene: 12.

Concerning this clone: With only one base between it and a far larger clone, this is likely a read error. It is likely a read error, because the conserved phenylalanine at the end of the CDR3 is missing. The CDR3 here is CASSKELNTEAFS. DNA of the CDR3: TGTGCCAGCAGCAAGGAATTGAACACTGAAGCTTTCTCT. This chain joins TRBV11-1 and TRBJ1-1, with unresolved D. The CDR3 is made up of 13 amino acids. Trimming took 5 bases from V and 0 from J, leaving 7 bases between them. Germline V gene lookup returns CDR1 SGHAT and CDR2 FQDESV (reference sequence).

The rearrangement links TRBV28 to TRBJ1-1; D unresolved. The V and J ends lost 3 bases and 12 bases respectively, with 14 bases between them. CDR3 length equals 12 residues. Per the germline V gene, CDR1 is MDHEN and CDR2 is SYDVKM. The CDR3 sequence: CASSFPPEGTFF. The CDR3 bases are TGTGCCAGCAGTTTCCCGCCTGAGGGAACTTTCTTT.